What follows are 27 T cell receptor beta chains derived from one specimen sequenced in a study of blood T cell repertoires in COVID-19 (dated by TCRdb to 2019 to 2021). Libraries were built with the immunoSEQ multiplex PCR assay. This is the immuneACCESS table as TCRdb keeps it, with only in-frame sequences that have V and J called. A part of the clones is gone; compared with another copy, unresolved V genes explain less than half, and the rest is unexplained. Within this sample are tens of thousands of clones, with 89% of them counted one time only. 1.6% of the sample comes from the top ten. The sequencing input was peripheral blood. These receptors all stem from a man aged 55 to 70 with acute or convalescent COVID-19.

This clone was recorded once. This chain links TRBV5-1 with TRBJ1-1; tentative D call: TRBD1 (6 bases). This CDR3 comprises 15 residues. CDR1 is SGHRS and CDR2 is YFSETQ in the germline V gene. Trimming pared 0 bases from V and 7 bases from J, leaving 16 bases between. DNA for the CDR3: TGCGCCAGCAGCTTGGAGGAACAGGGTGCTGGTGAAGCTTTCTTT. Translation gives CASSLEEQGAGEAFF.

The V call is TRBV5-1, the J call TRBJ2-5; 7 bases agree with TRBD1. Per germline, CDR1 SGHRS and CDR2 YFSETQ. The V gene end was trimmed by 4 bases and the J gene end by 0 bases; junction bases not matched to a gene: 3. This CDR3 comprises 14 residues. The CDR3 loop is CASSRDSHQETQYF. CDR3 sequence (DNA): TGCGCCAGCAGCCGGGACAGCCACCAAGAGACCCAGTACTTC.

The chain has TRBV6-5 and TRBJ1-6; no clear D. Germline V CDR1 and CDR2: MNHEY, SVGAGI. Trimming pared 6 bases from V and 9 bases from J, leaving 18 bases between. The CDR3 is 15 amino acids. The CDR3 region is CASSALFDFGSPLHF. CDR3 nucleotide sequence: TGTGCCAGCAGCGCCCTCTTTGACTTTGGTTCACCCCTCCACTTT.

J is TRBJ1-1 and V is TRBV30, with 8 bases matching TRBD1. This CDR3 is 14 amino acids long. The junction had 4 bases not matched to a gene; V was cut back by 4 bases and J by 0 bases. Germline-derived CDR1 and CDR2 are GTSNPN and SVGIG (reference sequence). CDR3 in DNA: TGTGCCTGGAATCGACAGGGGATGAACACTGAAGCTTTCTTT. Protein: CAWNRQGMNTEAFF.

This chain joins TRBV6-4 and TRBJ2-3; 7 bases fit TRBD2. Per germline, CDR1 MRHNA and CDR2 SNTAGT. CDR3 length: 13 amino acids. The junction had 5 bases not matched to a gene; V was cut back by 3 bases and J by 8 bases. This chain's CDR3 is CASSEGEGSTQYF. CDR3 DNA sequence: TGTGCCAGCAGTGAAGGGGAGGGGAGTACGCAGTATTTT.

The rearrangement links TRBV6-6 to TRBJ2-7, with D possibly matching TRBD1 (6 bases). Germline-derived CDR1 and CDR2 are MNHNY and SVGAGI (reference sequence). The V gene lost 6 bases and the J gene lost 4 bases, with 13 bases spanning the gap. The CDR3 loop spans 13 amino acids. The CDR3 nucleotides read TGTGCCAGCAGACAGGGAAGAGGATACGAGCAGTACTTC. Amino acids: CASRQGRGYEQYF.

The chain couples TRBV6-6 to TRBJ1-2, with 8 bases identical to TRBD1. CDR3 length equals 18 residues. The junction had 15 bases not matched to a gene; V was cut back by 5 bases and J by 1 base. Germline V gene lookup returns CDR1 MNHNY and CDR2 SVGAGI (reference sequence). The CDR3 protein is CASSLQVLAGQGNYGYTF. As DNA, the CDR3 is TGTGCCAGCAGTCTCCAAGTCCTGGCCGGACAGGGTAACTATGGCTACACCTTC.

This clone was observed once. This rearrangement joins TRBV19 to TRBJ2-7; D might be TRBD1 (7 bases). Trimming pared 4 bases from V and 4 bases from J, leaving 17 bases between. The CDR3 totals 15 residues. Germline lookup yields CDR1 LNHDA and CDR2 SQIVND (reference sequence). CDR3 DNA sequence: TGTGCCAGTAGTACCCTCCCGACAGGGACTTACGAGCAGTACTTC. This sequence encodes CASSTLPTGTYEQYF.

J is TRBJ1-4 and V is TRBV28, with D possibly TRBD1 on 5 matching bases. V lost 7 bases, J lost 3 bases, and 18 bases lay in between. Germline CDR1 and CDR2: MDHEN and SYDVKM. This CDR3 is built from 16 residues. CDR3 loop: CASTPLTFRANEKLFF. The CDR3 nucleotides read TGTGCCAGCACCCCCCTAACGTTCAGGGCTAATGAAAAACTGTTTTTT.

This clone was found a few times. This rearrangement joins TRBV30 to TRBJ1-1, with D possibly TRBD1 on 6 matching bases. This CDR3 is built from 13 residues. Germline V lookup: CDR1 GTSNPN, CDR2 SVGIG (reference sequence). Trimming pared 4 bases from V and 6 bases from J, leaving 15 bases between. The CDR3 is CAWNIRGIPEAFF. DNA of the CDR3: TGTGCCTGGAACATCAGGGGTATCCCTGAAGCTTTCTTT.

The J gene is TRBJ2-3, the V gene TRBV18, with a weak D call TRBD2 (6 bases). This CDR3 is 17 amino acids long. Germline V gene data show CDR1 as KGHSH and CDR2 as LQKENI. The V gene lost 1 base and the J gene lost 3 bases, with 17 bases spanning the gap. CDR3 sequence reads: CASSPRSGWAGTDTQYF. As DNA, the CDR3 is TGTGCCAGCTCACCACGGAGCGGGTGGGCGGGAACAGATACGCAGTATTTT.

The CDR3 sequence is CASSGHRDTFTDTQYF. CDR3 coding DNA: TGTGCCAGCAGCGGGCACCGGGACACGTTCACAGATACGCAGTATTTT. This chain uses TRBV7-8 with TRBJ2-3, with D possibly TRBD1 on 6 matching bases. Trimming pared 5 bases from V and 2 bases from J, leaving 17 bases between. The CDR3 totals 16 residues. Per the germline V gene, CDR1 is SGHVS and CDR2 is FQNEAQ.

J is TRBJ2-2 and V is TRBV5-4, with D tentatively TRBD1 (6 bases). CDR3 size: 14 residues. V was clipped by 4 bases and J by 3 bases, with 10 bases between them. Germline CDR1 reads SGHNT; CDR2 reads YYREEE (reference sequence). CDR3: CASSRDIYTGELFF. CDR3 DNA sequence: TGTGCCAGCAGCAGGGACATTTACACCGGGGAGCTGTTTTTT.

The J gene is TRBJ1-1, the V gene TRBV27; 10 nucleotides align to TRBD1. Germline V gene lookup returns CDR1 MNHEY and CDR2 SMNVEV (reference sequence). J was trimmed by 9 bases and V by 6 bases; bases with no gene match: 7. The CDR3 totals 13 residues. The DNA of the CDR3 is TGTGCCAGCAGCAGGCCGGGACAGGGGAAAGCTTTCTTT. Translation gives CASSRPGQGKAFF.

This clone was seen once. CDR3 residues: CASSPGLAAYNEQFF. The CDR3 DNA reads as TGTGCCAGCAGCCCTGGACTAGCGGCCTACAATGAGCAGTTCTTC. The V and J genes are TRBV7-3 and TRBJ2-1, with TRBD2 matching 10 bases. V lost 5 bases and J lost 2; bases outside the gene matches: 3. CDR1 is SGHTA and CDR2 is FQGTGA in the germline V gene. The CDR3 consists of 15 residues.

V is TRBV5-1 and J is TRBJ2-4, with 8 positions matching TRBD1. Germline CDR1 SGHRS, CDR2 YFSETQ. This CDR3 has 14 residues. The V gene end was trimmed by 2 bases and the J gene end by 7 bases; junction bases not matched to a gene: 5. This CDR3 reads CASSLGTGMNIQYF. The CDR3 DNA follows: TGCGCCAGCAGCTTAGGGACAGGTATGAACATTCAGTACTTC.

The CDR3: CASSPVTGEGELFF. The CDR3 DNA sequence: TGCGCCAGCAGCCCAGTTACAGGGGAAGGGGAGCTGTTTTTT. The chain recombines TRBV5-1 with TRBJ2-2, with TRBD1 matching 7 bases. The germline CDR1 and CDR2 sequences are SGHRS and YFSETQ. V lost 4 bases, J lost 8 bases, and 8 bases stayed unmatched. The CDR3 covers 14 residues.

V is TRBV15 and J is TRBJ1-1; D remains unclear. Germline V CDR1 and CDR2: LNHNV, YYDKDF (reference sequence). The ends were cut back, 0 bases at V and 7 bases at J, with 12 bases in the middle. The CDR3 has 14 residues. DNA for the CDR3: TGTGCCACCAGCAGAGAATCGAAGGCGGGTGAAGCTTTCTTT. It encodes CATSRESKAGEAFF.

The V call is TRBV30, the J call TRBJ1-6; the D gene is possibly TRBD1 (5 bases). Germline V gene sequence: CDR1 GTSNPN, CDR2 SVGIG (reference sequence). Deletions cut 3 bases from V and 7 bases from J, with 19 bases between. The CDR3 consists of 16 residues. For the CDR3, the DNA is TGTGCCTGGAGAGATAGACAGCCCTTAGGGAATTCACCCCTCCACTTT. Amino acids: CAWRDRQPLGNSPLHF. The full variable domain, with the rest looked up from reference TRBV30 and TRBJ1-6, is SQTIHQWPATLVQPVGSPLSLECTVEGTSNPNLYWYRQAAGRGLQLLFYSVGIGQISSEVPQNLSASRPQDRQFILSSKKLLLSDSGFYLCAWRDRQPLGNSPLHFGNGTRLTVT.

The CDR3 coding sequence is TGTGCCAGCAGTTACGGGACAGAAGTTTACGAGCAGTACTTC. Translating gives CASSYGTEVYEQYF. This chain connects TRBV7-2 to TRBJ2-7; 7 bases align to TRBD1. The length of the CDR3 is 14 residues. CDR1 and CDR2 from the germline V gene are SGHTA and FQGNSA. The V and J ends lost 6 bases and 4 bases, in that order; junction bases with no gene match: 9.

The rearrangement links TRBV3-1 (or the pseudogene TRBV3-2) to TRBJ1-2; D is ambiguous. Trimming pared 3 bases from V and 7 bases from J, leaving 6 bases between. This CDR3 is 11 amino acids long. The germline gives CDR1 LGHDT, CDR2 YNNKEL (reference sequence). CDR3 DNA: TGTGCCAGCAGCCAGGGCTCTGGCTACACCTTC. It codes for CASSQGSGYTF.

The chain links TRBV6-5 to TRBJ2-7, with a possible D match to TRBD1 (5 bases). The CDR3 spans 13 residues. Germline CDR1 is MNHEY and CDR2 is SVGAGI. V was shortened by 7 bases and J by 5 bases, with 15 bases between the two germline ends. DNA of the CDR3: TGTGCCAGCACCATGACAGCGTTTCACGAGCAGTACTTC. This translates into CASTMTAFHEQYF.

The rearrangement links TRBV2 to TRBJ2-1; 9 bases are a match to TRBD1. V trimming: 7 bases; J trimming: 9 bases; junction bases outside the gene matches: 10. In germline, CDR1 is SNHLY, CDR2 FYNNEI. The CDR3 has 14 amino acids. Here the CDR3 DNA reads TGTGCCAGCACAAGGGACAGGGAAGGGAGTGAGCAGTTCTTC. It specifies CASTRDREGSEQFF.

The sample holds one count of this clone. This sequence joins TRBV3-1 (or the pseudogene TRBV3-2) and TRBJ1-1; weak D call: TRBD1 (5 bases). The length of the CDR3 is 16 residues. V was clipped by 1 base and J by 6 bases, with 18 bases between them. CDR1 and CDR2 from the germline V gene are LGHDT and YNNKEL (reference sequence). The CDR3 region has the DNA TGTGCCAGCAGCCAAGCGCCAGGAGGGGTTTCAGCTGAAGCTTTCTTT. It codes for CASSQAPGGVSAEAFF.

V usage is TRBV5-1 and J usage is TRBJ2-7; D remains unclear. V lost 0 bases and J 7 bases, leaving 11 bases between the germline ends. CDR1 is SGHRS, CDR2 YFSETQ, per germline. This CDR3 region has 13 residues. CDR3 in amino acids: CASSLAVASEQYF. CDR3 DNA sequence: TGCGCCAGCAGCTTGGCCGTTGCGTCAGAGCAGTACTTC.

The chain links TRBV19 to TRBJ1-5; D may be TRBD1 (5 bases). The CDR3 extends over 14 amino acids. Trimming removed 9 bases at V and 3 bases at J, with 15 bases between. Germline V gene sequence: CDR1 LNHDA, CDR2 SQIVND (reference sequence). The CDR3 reads CASSVGADNQPQHF. The CDR3 DNA follows: TGTGCCAGCTCAGTAGGGGCCGACAATCAGCCCCAGCATTTT.

This clone occurred a few times. The chain links TRBV7-9 to TRBJ2-7, with no clear D. The CDR3 totals 11 residues. Trimming cost V 4 bases and J 3 bases, with 4 bases left between them. The germline V gene encodes CDR1 SEHNR and CDR2 FQNEAQ (reference sequence). The CDR3 nucleotides read TGTGCCAGCAGCTCGTACTACGAGCAGTACTTC. Its protein is CASSSYYEQYF.